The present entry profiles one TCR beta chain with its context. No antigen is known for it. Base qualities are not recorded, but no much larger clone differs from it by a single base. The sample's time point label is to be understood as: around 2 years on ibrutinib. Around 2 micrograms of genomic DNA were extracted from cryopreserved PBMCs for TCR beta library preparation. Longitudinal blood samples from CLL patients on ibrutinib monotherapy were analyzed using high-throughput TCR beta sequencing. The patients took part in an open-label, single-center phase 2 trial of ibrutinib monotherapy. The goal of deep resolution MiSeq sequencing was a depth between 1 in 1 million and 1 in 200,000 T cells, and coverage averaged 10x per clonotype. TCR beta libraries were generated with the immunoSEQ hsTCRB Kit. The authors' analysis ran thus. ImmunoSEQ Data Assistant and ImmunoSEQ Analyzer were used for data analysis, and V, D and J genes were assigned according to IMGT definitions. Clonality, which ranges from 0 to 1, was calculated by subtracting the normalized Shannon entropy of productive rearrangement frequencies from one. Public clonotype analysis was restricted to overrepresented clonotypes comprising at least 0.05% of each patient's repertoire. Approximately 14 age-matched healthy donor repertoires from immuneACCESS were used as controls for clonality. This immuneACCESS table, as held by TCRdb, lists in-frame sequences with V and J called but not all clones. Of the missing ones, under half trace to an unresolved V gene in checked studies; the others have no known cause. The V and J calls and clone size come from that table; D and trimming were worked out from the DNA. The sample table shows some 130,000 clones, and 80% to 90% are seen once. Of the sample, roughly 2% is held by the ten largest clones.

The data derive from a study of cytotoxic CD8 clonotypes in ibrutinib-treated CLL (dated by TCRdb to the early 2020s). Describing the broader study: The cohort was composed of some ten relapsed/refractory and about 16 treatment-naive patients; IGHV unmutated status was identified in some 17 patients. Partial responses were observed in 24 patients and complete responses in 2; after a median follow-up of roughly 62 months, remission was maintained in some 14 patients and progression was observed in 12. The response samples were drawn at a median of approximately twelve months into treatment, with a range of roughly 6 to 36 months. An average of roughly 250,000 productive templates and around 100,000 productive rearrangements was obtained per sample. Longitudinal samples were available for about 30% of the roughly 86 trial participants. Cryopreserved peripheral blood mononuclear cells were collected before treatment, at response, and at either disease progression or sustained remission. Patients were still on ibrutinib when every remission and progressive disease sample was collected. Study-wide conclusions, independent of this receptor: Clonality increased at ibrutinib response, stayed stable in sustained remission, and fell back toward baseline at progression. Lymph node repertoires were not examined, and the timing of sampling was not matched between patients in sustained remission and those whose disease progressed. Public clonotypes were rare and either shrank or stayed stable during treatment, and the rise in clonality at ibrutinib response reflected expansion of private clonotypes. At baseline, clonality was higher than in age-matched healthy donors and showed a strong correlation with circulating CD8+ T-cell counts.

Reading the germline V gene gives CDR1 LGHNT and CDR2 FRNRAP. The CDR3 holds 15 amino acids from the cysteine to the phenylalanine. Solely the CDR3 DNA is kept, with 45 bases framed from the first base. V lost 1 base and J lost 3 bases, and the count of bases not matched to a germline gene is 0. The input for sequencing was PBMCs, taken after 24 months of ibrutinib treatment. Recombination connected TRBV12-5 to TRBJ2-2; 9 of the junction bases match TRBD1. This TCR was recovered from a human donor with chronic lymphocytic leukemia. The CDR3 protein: CASGLGQGDTGELFF. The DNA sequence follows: TGTGCTAGTGGTTTGGGACAGGGGGACACCGGGGAGCTGTTTTTT. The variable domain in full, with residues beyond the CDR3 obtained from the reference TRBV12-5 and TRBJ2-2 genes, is DARVTQTPRHKVTEMGQEVTMRCQPILGHNTVFWYRQTMMQGLELLAYFRNRAPLDDSGMPKDRFSAEMPDATLATLKIQPSEPRDSAVYFCASGLGQGDTGELFFGEGSRLTVL.